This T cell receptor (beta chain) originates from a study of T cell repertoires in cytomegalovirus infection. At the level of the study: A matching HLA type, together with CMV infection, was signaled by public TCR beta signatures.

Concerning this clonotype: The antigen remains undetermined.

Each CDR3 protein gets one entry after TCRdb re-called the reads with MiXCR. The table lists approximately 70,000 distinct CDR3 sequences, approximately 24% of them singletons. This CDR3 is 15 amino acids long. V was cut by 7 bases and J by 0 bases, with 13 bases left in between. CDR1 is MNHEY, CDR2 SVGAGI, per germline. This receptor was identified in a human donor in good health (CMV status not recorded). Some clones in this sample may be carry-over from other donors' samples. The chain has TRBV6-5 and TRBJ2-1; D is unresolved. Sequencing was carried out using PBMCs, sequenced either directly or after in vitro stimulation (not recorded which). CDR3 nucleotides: TGTGCCAGCAATCAGGCGCCTAGCTCCTACAATGAGCAGTTCTTC. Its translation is CASNQAPSSYNEQFF.